This T cell receptor beta chain was observed in a study of PD-L1 blockade in urothelial cancer. Study in general: Most of the 29 patients were men with bladder-origin urothelial cancer. Each blood sample yielded a median of 141,255 T cells.

The CDR3 runs 14 residues. Per the germline V gene, CDR1 is SGHRS and CDR2 is YFSETQ. With V trimmed by 6 bases and J by 5 bases, 10 bases remained unmatched. Using immunoSEQ multiplex PCR, the repertoire was profiled, and TCRdb retains in-frame clones only, with some absent. In the table there are roughly 30,000 clones, around nine tenths of which are singletons. Disease in patients was locally advanced or metastatic urothelial carcinoma. The rearrangement links TRBV5-1 to TRBJ2-5, with 7 bases aligning to TRBD2. The source of this sequence is a man between 50 and 59 years old with urothelial cancer. The specimen comprised PBMCs, sampled around atezolizumab (anti-PD-L1) treatment. The CDR3 reads CASTLWAGGETQYF. CDR3 sequence (DNA): TGCGCCAGCACCCTCTGGGCCGGGGGGGAGACCCAGTACTTC.